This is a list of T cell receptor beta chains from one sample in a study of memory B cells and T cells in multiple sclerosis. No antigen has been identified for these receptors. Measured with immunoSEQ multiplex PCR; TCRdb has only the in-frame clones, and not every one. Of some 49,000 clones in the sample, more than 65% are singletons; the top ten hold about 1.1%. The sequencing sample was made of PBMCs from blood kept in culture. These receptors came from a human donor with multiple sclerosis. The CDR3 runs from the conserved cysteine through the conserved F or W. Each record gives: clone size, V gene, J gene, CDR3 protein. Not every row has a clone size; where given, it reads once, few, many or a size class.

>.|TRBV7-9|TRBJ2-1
CASSNGGVSGNEQFF
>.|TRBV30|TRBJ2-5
CAWSSRGETQYF
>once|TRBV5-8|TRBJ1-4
CASNLGSGGENLFF
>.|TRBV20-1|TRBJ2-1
CSARVAEQFF
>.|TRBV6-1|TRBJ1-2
CASRDRGQDGYTF
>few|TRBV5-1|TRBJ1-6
CASSLNTGARVLALHF
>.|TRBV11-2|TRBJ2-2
CASSFGFPGELFF
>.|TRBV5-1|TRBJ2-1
CASSSTGGFYNEQFF
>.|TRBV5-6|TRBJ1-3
CASSSRGFGANSGNTIYF
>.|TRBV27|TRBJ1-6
CASSLATGQFNSPLHF
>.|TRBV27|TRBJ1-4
CASSGRGLGNEKLFF
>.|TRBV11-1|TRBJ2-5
CASSATGHQETQYF
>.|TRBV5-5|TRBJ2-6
CASSLESGQGAKGANVLTF
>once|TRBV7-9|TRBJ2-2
CASSVGGLAGANTGELFF
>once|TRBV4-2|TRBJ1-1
CASSQVGGANTEAFF
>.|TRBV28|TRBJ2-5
CASSPWTSGGLEETQYF
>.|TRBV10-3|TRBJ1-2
CAIRGTGGADYGYTF
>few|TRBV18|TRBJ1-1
CASSPPGPQSEAFF
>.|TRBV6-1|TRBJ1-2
CASSEVGLGYGYTF
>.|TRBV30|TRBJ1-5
CAWTDRGRRNQPQHF
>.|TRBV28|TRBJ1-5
CASSLRALSQPQHF
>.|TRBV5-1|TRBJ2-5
CASSHGTSGYQETQYF
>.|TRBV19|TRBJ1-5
CASTFRTGLEPQHF
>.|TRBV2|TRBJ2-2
CASRATINTGELFF
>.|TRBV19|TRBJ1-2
CATPGSGGYTF
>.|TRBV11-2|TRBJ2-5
CASSLSGQGETQYF
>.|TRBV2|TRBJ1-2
CASSEQQGSYGYTF
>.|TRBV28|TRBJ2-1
CASSPSENEQFF
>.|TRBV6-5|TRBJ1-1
CASSPHLNTEAFF
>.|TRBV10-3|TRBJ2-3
CAISPRGISGGVTDTQYF
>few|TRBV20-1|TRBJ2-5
CSARGRETQYF
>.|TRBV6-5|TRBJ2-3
CASSYSGTSGGYTQYF
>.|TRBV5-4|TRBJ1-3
CASSSRQSSGNTIYF
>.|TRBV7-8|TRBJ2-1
CASSLAMRGGLDEQFF
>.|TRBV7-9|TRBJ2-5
CASSLEKDRGVGQETQYF
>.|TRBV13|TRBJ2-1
CASSFRTGNNEQFF
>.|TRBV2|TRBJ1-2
CARFNREEGYGYTF
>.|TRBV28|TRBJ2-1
CASSLAGRYNEQFF
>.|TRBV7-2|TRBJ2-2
CASSLAGGANTGELFF
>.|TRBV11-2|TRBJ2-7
CASSSGLAGYEQYF
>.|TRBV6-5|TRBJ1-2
CASSYRQNYGYTF
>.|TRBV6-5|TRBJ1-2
CASSYSGQLNYGYTF
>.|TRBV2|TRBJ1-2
CASRTGGYGYTF
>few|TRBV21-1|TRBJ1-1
CASSRGSTEAFF
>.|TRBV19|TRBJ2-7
CASSSSGGAHYEQYF
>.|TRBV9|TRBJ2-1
CASSMGLADYNEQFF
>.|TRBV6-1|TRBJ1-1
CASSEVVVGTEAFF
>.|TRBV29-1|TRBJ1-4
CSVSLDRTNEKLFF
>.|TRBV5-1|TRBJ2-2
CASSPGQGFFSAGELFF
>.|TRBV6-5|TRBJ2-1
CASRVRQIPNNEQFF
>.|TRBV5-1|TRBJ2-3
CASSWGSGADTQYF
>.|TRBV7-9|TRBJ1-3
CASSPDGLTIYF
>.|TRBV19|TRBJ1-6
CASSAPGTVYNSPLHF
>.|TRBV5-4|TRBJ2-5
CASSLWTGETQYF
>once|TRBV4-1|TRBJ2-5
CASSHLPGQGVETQYF
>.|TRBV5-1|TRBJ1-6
CASSLFSASRTANSPLHF
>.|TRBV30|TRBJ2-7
CAWSARQDYEQYF
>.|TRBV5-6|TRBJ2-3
CASSLGSQGYATDTQYF
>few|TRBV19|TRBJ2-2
CASSTQTGAPGELFF